The present T cell receptor (beta chain) was sequenced within a study of high-grade serous ovarian cancer treatment subgroups. Across the study: Each sample yielded on average 7,494 unique TCR beta rearrangements from more than 13,000 reads.

Study-level findings and limits: Without spatial data, bulk sequencing limits insight into HGSC tumor diversity. TCR relatedness rose with neoantigen level and trended with mutation load. Tumors within one patient showed repertoire similarity of about 0.11 to 0.79.

V gave up 0 bases and J gave up 16 bases, with 15 bases separating them. This CDR3 has 13 residues. Germline values: CDR1 LGHNA, CDR2 YSLEER. As to this clone: Its cognate antigen is unknown.

Tumor tissue was taken before any definitive surgery or chemotherapy was given. The table came from immunoSEQ multiplex PCR; TCRdb's copy has only in-frame clones and leaves some out. The sample yields about 520 clones, 65% to 80% seen once. V and J are TRBV4-3 and TRBJ1-4; D unresolved. The origin of this receptor is a human donor with high-grade serous ovarian cancer. The material sequenced was tumor tissue. For the CDR3, the DNA is TGCGCCAGCAGCCAAGATTTGGGCAGAGTAGCGTTTTTT. Amino acids: CASSQDLGRVAFF.